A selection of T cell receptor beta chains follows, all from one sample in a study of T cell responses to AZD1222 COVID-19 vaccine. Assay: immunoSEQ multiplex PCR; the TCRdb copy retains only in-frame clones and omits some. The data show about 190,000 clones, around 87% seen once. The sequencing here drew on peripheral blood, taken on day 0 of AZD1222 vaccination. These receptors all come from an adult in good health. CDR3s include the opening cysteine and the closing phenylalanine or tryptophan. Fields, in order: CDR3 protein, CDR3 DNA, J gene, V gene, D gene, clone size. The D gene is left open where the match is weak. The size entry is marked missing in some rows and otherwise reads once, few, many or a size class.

cdr3_aa: CASSFDRGSGYTF
cdr3_nt: TGTGCCAGCAGCTTCGACAGGGGGAGCGGCTACACCTTC
j_call: TRBJ1-2
v_call: TRBV7-9
d_call: TRBD1
clone_size: NA

cdr3_aa: CASSPRTVTGELFF
cdr3_nt: TGTGCCAGCAGCCCCAGGACGGTCACCGGGGAGCTGTTTTTT
j_call: TRBJ2-2
v_call: TRBV9
d_call: NA
clone_size: NA

cdr3_aa: CASSQQQGAGANVLTF
cdr3_nt: TGCGCCAGCAGCCAGCAACAGGGGGCTGGGGCCAACGTCCTGACTTTC
j_call: TRBJ2-6
v_call: TRBV4-3
d_call: TRBD1
clone_size: NA

cdr3_aa: CASSQDGAGGYGYTF
cdr3_nt: TGTGCCAGCAGCCAAGATGGTGCGGGGGGCTATGGCTACACCTTC
j_call: TRBJ1-2
v_call: TRBV3-1/TRBV3-2
d_call: NA
clone_size: NA

cdr3_aa: CASSHILGEAKNIQYF
cdr3_nt: TGCGCCAGCAGCCACATTCTAGGGGAGGCCAAAAACATTCAGTACTTC
j_call: TRBJ2-4
v_call: TRBV4-1
d_call: NA
clone_size: NA

cdr3_aa: CASSLNRGDTQYF
cdr3_nt: TGCGCCAGCAGCTTAAATAGGGGAGATACGCAGTATTTT
j_call: TRBJ2-3
v_call: TRBV5-1
d_call: NA
clone_size: NA

cdr3_aa: CASRPTGLGYNEQFF
cdr3_nt: TGTGCCAGTAGGCCCACAGGGTTGGGTTACAATGAGCAGTTCTTC
j_call: TRBJ2-1
v_call: TRBV19
d_call: NA
clone_size: once

cdr3_aa: CASSSSRTGPKLFF
cdr3_nt: TGTGCCAGCAGCTCAAGCCGGACCGGACCAAAACTGTTTTTT
j_call: TRBJ1-4
v_call: TRBV7-8
d_call: NA
clone_size: NA

cdr3_aa: CASSPGLTEAFF
cdr3_nt: TGTGCCAGCAGCCCAGGGCTCACTGAAGCTTTCTTT
j_call: TRBJ1-1
v_call: TRBV2
d_call: NA
clone_size: NA

cdr3_aa: CASSIKDISSYNSPLHF
cdr3_nt: TGTGCCAGTAGTATAAAGGATATCAGCTCCTATAATTCACCCCTCCACTTT
j_call: TRBJ1-6
v_call: TRBV19
d_call: NA
clone_size: NA

cdr3_aa: CASSSGQGAYEKLFF
cdr3_nt: TGTGCCAGCTCATCAGGACAGGGGGCGTATGAAAAACTGTTTTTT
j_call: TRBJ1-4
v_call: TRBV18
d_call: TRBD1
clone_size: NA

cdr3_aa: CASSLVSGEQYF
cdr3_nt: TGTGCCAGCAGCTTGGTTAGCGGCGAGCAGTACTTC
j_call: TRBJ2-7
v_call: TRBV5-4
d_call: NA
clone_size: NA

cdr3_aa: CASTPGQLNTEAFF
cdr3_nt: TGTGCCAGCACCCCGGGACAGTTGAACACTGAAGCTTTCTTT
j_call: TRBJ1-1
v_call: TRBV7-9
d_call: TRBD1
clone_size: NA

cdr3_aa: CASSSQGDEQFF
cdr3_nt: TGTGCCAGCAGCTCGCAGGGTGATGAGCAGTTCTTC
j_call: TRBJ2-1
v_call: TRBV11-3
d_call: NA
clone_size: once

cdr3_aa: CASSPGAEYGYTF
cdr3_nt: TGTGCCAGCTCCCCCGGGGCGGAGTATGGCTACACCTTC
j_call: TRBJ1-2
v_call: TRBV18
d_call: NA
clone_size: NA

cdr3_aa: CASSLAGVENEQFF
cdr3_nt: TGTGCCAGCAGCTTAGCGGGGGTGGAGAATGAGCAGTTCTTC
j_call: TRBJ2-1
v_call: TRBV7-3
d_call: TRBD2
clone_size: NA

cdr3_aa: CASSPGTGRNEQYF
cdr3_nt: TGCGCCAGCAGTCCAGGGACAGGTCGGAACGAGCAGTACTTC
j_call: TRBJ2-7
v_call: TRBV23-1
d_call: TRBD1
clone_size: once

cdr3_aa: CASSLASGVPFDTQYF
cdr3_nt: TGTGCCAGCAGCTTGGCTAGCGGAGTACCTTTCGATACGCAGTATTTT
j_call: TRBJ2-3
v_call: TRBV11-1
d_call: TRBD2
clone_size: NA

cdr3_aa: CASRVFGIGYEQYF
cdr3_nt: TGTGCCAGCAGAGTTTTTGGGATCGGCTACGAGCAGTACTTC
j_call: TRBJ2-7
v_call: TRBV5-4
d_call: NA
clone_size: NA

cdr3_aa: CASSHGMEGELFF
cdr3_nt: TGCGCCAGCAGCCACGGGATGGAGGGGGAGCTGTTTTTT
j_call: TRBJ2-2
v_call: TRBV4-3
d_call: NA
clone_size: NA

cdr3_aa: CASSQKAGGQHTQYF
cdr3_nt: TGCGCCAGCAGCCAGAAAGCGGGGGGGCAACATACGCAGTATTTT
j_call: TRBJ2-3
v_call: TRBV4-3
d_call: TRBD2
clone_size: NA

cdr3_aa: CASSETSGGTKETQYF
cdr3_nt: TGTGCCAGCAGTGAAACTAGCGGGGGAACAAAAGAGACCCAGTACTTC
j_call: TRBJ2-5
v_call: TRBV2
d_call: TRBD2
clone_size: NA

cdr3_aa: CASSPLHRQGSEQFF
cdr3_nt: TGCGCCAGCAGCCCGCTTCATCGCCAGGGTAGTGAGCAGTTCTTC
j_call: TRBJ2-1
v_call: TRBV5-1
d_call: NA
clone_size: once

cdr3_aa: CASSLGRAYGYTF
cdr3_nt: TGTGCCAGCAGTTTAGGCAGGGCTTATGGCTACACCTTC
j_call: TRBJ1-2
v_call: TRBV12-3/TRBV12-4
d_call: NA
clone_size: NA

cdr3_aa: CASSFETGNTGELFF
cdr3_nt: TGTGCCAGCAGTTTCGAGACGGGGAACACCGGGGAGCTGTTTTTT
j_call: TRBJ2-2
v_call: TRBV27
d_call: NA
clone_size: NA

cdr3_aa: CASSISGGRWETQYF
cdr3_nt: TGTGCCAGCAGTATAAGCGGGGGGAGATGGGAGACCCAGTACTTC
j_call: TRBJ2-5
v_call: TRBV2
d_call: TRBD2
clone_size: NA

cdr3_aa: CSVEDQPGSNMNTEAFF
cdr3_nt: TGCAGCGTTGAAGATCAACCTGGATCTAATATGAACACTGAAGCTTTCTTT
j_call: TRBJ1-1
v_call: TRBV29-1
d_call: NA
clone_size: NA

cdr3_aa: CASSQDPSGGPGRYEQYF
cdr3_nt: TGCGCCAGCAGCCAAGACCCTAGCGGGGGGCCGGGACGCTACGAGCAGTACTTC
j_call: TRBJ2-7
v_call: TRBV4-3
d_call: TRBD2
clone_size: few

cdr3_aa: CASRIGGTGVAGELFF
cdr3_nt: TGCGCCAGCAGAATTGGCGGGACAGGGGTGGCCGGGGAGCTGTTTTTT
j_call: TRBJ2-2
v_call: TRBV23-1
d_call: TRBD1
clone_size: NA

cdr3_aa: CATSRERGREFF
cdr3_nt: TGTGCCACCAGCAGGGAGCGGGGTAGGGAGTTCTTC
j_call: TRBJ2-1
v_call: TRBV15
d_call: TRBD2
clone_size: NA

cdr3_aa: CASSSAGALQETQYF
cdr3_nt: TGTGCCAGCAGTTCAGCGGGGGCCCTCCAAGAGACCCAGTACTTC
j_call: TRBJ2-5
v_call: TRBV9
d_call: TRBD2
clone_size: NA

cdr3_aa: CASSTPGTANSPLHF
cdr3_nt: TGTGCCAGTAGTACTCCCGGGACAGCCAATTCACCCCTCCACTTT
j_call: TRBJ1-6
v_call: TRBV19
d_call: TRBD1
clone_size: NA

cdr3_aa: CASSLGQFPNIQYF
cdr3_nt: TGTGCCAGCAGCTTAGGGCAGTTTCCAAACATTCAGTACTTC
j_call: TRBJ2-4
v_call: TRBV5-4
d_call: NA
clone_size: NA

cdr3_aa: CASSYSGGTNEKLFF
cdr3_nt: TGTGCCAGCAGTTACTCAGGGGGAACTAATGAAAAACTGTTTTTT
j_call: TRBJ1-4
v_call: TRBV6-5
d_call: NA
clone_size: NA

cdr3_aa: CASSYSGSGQPQHF
cdr3_nt: TGTGCCAGCAGTTACTCAGGATCGGGTCAGCCCCAGCATTTT
j_call: TRBJ1-5
v_call: TRBV6-5
d_call: NA
clone_size: NA

cdr3_aa: CASSPTGTYNSPLHF
cdr3_nt: TGTGCCAGCAGTCCAACAGGGACTTATAATTCACCCCTCCACTTT
j_call: TRBJ1-6
v_call: TRBV27
d_call: NA
clone_size: NA

cdr3_aa: CASSEDWGTTNEKLFF
cdr3_nt: TGTGCCAGCAGTGAAGATTGGGGTACAACTAATGAAAAACTGTTTTTT
j_call: TRBJ1-4
v_call: TRBV6-1
d_call: NA
clone_size: NA

cdr3_aa: CASSLDSGIGQPQHF
cdr3_nt: TGTGCCAGCAGCTTAGATTCGGGGATCGGTCAGCCCCAGCATTTT
j_call: TRBJ1-5
v_call: TRBV11-2
d_call: NA
clone_size: NA

cdr3_aa: CASSRGAYEQYF
cdr3_nt: TGTGCCAGTTCCAGAGGGGCCTACGAGCAGTACTTC
j_call: TRBJ2-7
v_call: TRBV19
d_call: NA
clone_size: NA

cdr3_aa: CASLLTGVNTEAFF
cdr3_nt: TGTGCCAGCTTACTGACAGGCGTGAACACTGAAGCTTTCTTT
j_call: TRBJ1-1
v_call: TRBV6-5
d_call: NA
clone_size: few

cdr3_aa: CASSVDPGPNEKLFF
cdr3_nt: TGTGCCAGCAGCGTAGATCCAGGGCCAAATGAAAAACTGTTTTTT
j_call: TRBJ1-4
v_call: TRBV9
d_call: NA
clone_size: NA

cdr3_aa: CASSYEGPRLLLAKNIQYF
cdr3_nt: TGTGCCAGCAGTTACGAGGGACCACGATTACTATTAGCCAAAAACATTCAGTACTTC
j_call: TRBJ2-4
v_call: TRBV6-2/TRBV6-3
d_call: NA
clone_size: NA

cdr3_aa: CASNPAGMNTEAFF
cdr3_nt: TGTGCCAGCAACCCGGCAGGCATGAACACTGAAGCTTTCTTT
j_call: TRBJ1-1
v_call: TRBV2
d_call: NA
clone_size: NA

cdr3_aa: CAISDPRGGRRTDTQYF
cdr3_nt: TGTGCCATCAGTGACCCCCGGGGAGGGCGACGCACAGATACGCAGTATTTT
j_call: TRBJ2-3
v_call: TRBV10-3
d_call: TRBD2
clone_size: NA

cdr3_aa: CASSNTDTQYF
cdr3_nt: TGCGCCAGCAGCAACACAGATACGCAGTATTTT
j_call: TRBJ2-3
v_call: TRBV5-1
d_call: NA
clone_size: once

cdr3_aa: CASSYDINDGWGSYNSPLHF
cdr3_nt: TGTGCCAGCAGCTACGATATTAACGACGGGTGGGGCTCCTATAATTCACCCCTCCACTTT
j_call: TRBJ1-6
v_call: TRBV5-8
d_call: NA
clone_size: NA

cdr3_aa: CASSLPGTTNTEAFF
cdr3_nt: TGTGCCAGCAGCTTGCCTGGGACAACGAACACTGAAGCTTTCTTT
j_call: TRBJ1-1
v_call: TRBV5-6
d_call: NA
clone_size: NA

cdr3_aa: CASSHYEGAINQPQHF
cdr3_nt: TGTGCCAGCAGCCATTATGAGGGTGCCATAAATCAGCCCCAGCATTTT
j_call: TRBJ1-5
v_call: TRBV7-2
d_call: NA
clone_size: NA

cdr3_aa: CATRTLAFF
cdr3_nt: TGTGCCACCAGAACCTTAGCTTTCTTT
j_call: TRBJ1-1
v_call: TRBV24-1
d_call: NA
clone_size: few

cdr3_aa: CASSPRQGVNTEAFF
cdr3_nt: TGTGCCAGCTCACCACGGCAGGGCGTGAACACTGAAGCTTTCTTT
j_call: TRBJ1-1
v_call: TRBV18
d_call: NA
clone_size: NA